The TCR beta chain under discussion was sequenced for a study of T cell clusters in autoimmune cytopenias. Multiplex touch-down PCR amplified TRB using TRB-A and TRB-B pools in one tube. Using the multiplex PCR reads, TCRdb records one entry per CDR3 protein without DNA. Its table records roughly 2,300 distinct CDR3 sequences. Each sample's input was around 270 ng genomic DNA, some 40,000 genome equivalents. The CDR3 loop spans 15 amino acids. The germline gives CDR1 SNHLY, CDR2 FYNNEI. The rearrangement uses TRBV2 and TRBJ1-5. The origin of this receptor is a human donor with an autoimmune cytopenia or autoimmune hepatitis (not recorded which). What was sequenced was peripheral blood. CDR3 region: CASSEALRSPQPQHF.